This T cell receptor (beta chain) emerged from a study of cytotoxic CD8 clonotypes in ibrutinib-treated CLL. Here immunoSEQ multiplex PCR was the method, and the copy in TCRdb shows in-frame clones only, minus some. The repertoire holds about 330,000 clones, about 61% seen once, with roughly 6% in the top ten. The CDR3 has 17 residues. J was trimmed by 0 bases and V by 5 bases; bases with no gene match: 10. Germline-derived CDR1 and CDR2 are SGHNT and YENEEA. The genes are TRBV11-3 and TRBJ2-1, with TRBD2 matching over 7 bases. Sample: PBMCs, taken after 36 months of ibrutinib treatment. This clonotype was obtained from a human donor with chronic lymphocytic leukemia. The DNA for the CDR3 is TGTGCCAGCAGCGCCATCCTAGCGGCTCACTCCTACAATGAGCAGTTCTTC. As protein: CASSAILAAHSYNEQFF.